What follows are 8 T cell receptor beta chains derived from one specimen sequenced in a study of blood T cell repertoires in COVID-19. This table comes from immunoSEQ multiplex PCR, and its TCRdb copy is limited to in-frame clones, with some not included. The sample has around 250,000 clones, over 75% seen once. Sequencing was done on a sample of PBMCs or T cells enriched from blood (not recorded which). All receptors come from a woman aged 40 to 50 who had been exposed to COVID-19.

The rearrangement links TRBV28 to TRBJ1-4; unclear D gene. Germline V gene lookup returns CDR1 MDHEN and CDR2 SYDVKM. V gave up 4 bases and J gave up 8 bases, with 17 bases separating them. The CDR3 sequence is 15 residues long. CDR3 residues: CASSSPPLGGEKLFF. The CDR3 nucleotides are TGTGCCAGCAGTTCCCCCCCACTTGGCGGAGAAAAACTGTTTTTT.

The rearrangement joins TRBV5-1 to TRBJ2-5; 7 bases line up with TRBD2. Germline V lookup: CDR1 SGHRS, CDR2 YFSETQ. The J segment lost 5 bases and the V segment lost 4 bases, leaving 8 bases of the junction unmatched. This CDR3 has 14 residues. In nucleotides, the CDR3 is TGCGCCAGCAGCCCCCGGGAGGCTTGGGAGACCCAGTACTTC. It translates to CASSPREAWETQYF.

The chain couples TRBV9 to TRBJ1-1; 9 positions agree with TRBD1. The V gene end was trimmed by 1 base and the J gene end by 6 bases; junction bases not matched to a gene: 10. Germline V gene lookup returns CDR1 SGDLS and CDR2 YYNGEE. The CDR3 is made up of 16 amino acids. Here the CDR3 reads CASSVSGDRDNPEAFF. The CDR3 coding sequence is TGTGCCAGCAGCGTAAGTGGGGACAGGGATAATCCTGAAGCTTTCTTT. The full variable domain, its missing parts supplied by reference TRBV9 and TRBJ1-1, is DSGVTQTPKHLITATGQRVTLRCSPRSGDLSVYWYQQSLDQGLQFLIQYYNGEERAKGNILERFSAQQFPDLHSELNLSSLELGDSALYFCASSVSGDRDNPEAFFGQGTRLTVV.

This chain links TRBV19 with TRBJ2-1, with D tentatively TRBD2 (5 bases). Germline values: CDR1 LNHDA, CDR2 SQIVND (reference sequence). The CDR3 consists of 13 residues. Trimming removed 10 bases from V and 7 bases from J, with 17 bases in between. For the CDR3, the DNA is TGTGCCACCAAATTGGGTTCGGGGAATGAGCAGTTCTTC. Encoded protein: CATKLGSGNEQFF.

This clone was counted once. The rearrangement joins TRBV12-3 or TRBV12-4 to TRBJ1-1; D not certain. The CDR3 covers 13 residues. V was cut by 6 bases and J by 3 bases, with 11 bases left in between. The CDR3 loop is CASRSWEDTEAFF. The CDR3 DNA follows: TGTGCCAGCAGGTCATGGGAGGACACTGAAGCTTTCTTT.

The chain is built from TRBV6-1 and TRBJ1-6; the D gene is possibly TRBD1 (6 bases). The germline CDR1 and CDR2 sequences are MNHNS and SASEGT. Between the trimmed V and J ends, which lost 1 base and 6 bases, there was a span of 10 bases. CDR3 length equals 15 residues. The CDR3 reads CASSEDPGANSPLHF. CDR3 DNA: TGTGCCAGCAGTGAAGATCCAGGGGCTAATTCACCCCTCCACTTT.

Here the CDR3 reads CAWSVAGGYSNQPQHF. DNA of the CDR3: TGTGCCTGGAGTGTTGCGGGTGGTTATAGCAATCAGCCCCAGCATTTT. The chain has TRBV30 and TRBJ1-5; no definite D call. Trimming removed 0 bases from V and 0 bases from J, with 12 bases in between. This CDR3 has 16 amino acids. Germline-derived CDR1 and CDR2 are GTSNPN and SVGIG (reference sequence).

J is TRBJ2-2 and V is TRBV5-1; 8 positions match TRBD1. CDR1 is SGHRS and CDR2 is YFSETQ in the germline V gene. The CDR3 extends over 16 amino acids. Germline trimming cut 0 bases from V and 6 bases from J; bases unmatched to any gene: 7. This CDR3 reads CASSLVARQGSGELFF. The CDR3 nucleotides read TGCGCCAGCAGCTTGGTAGCGCGACAGGGGTCCGGGGAGCTGTTTTTT.